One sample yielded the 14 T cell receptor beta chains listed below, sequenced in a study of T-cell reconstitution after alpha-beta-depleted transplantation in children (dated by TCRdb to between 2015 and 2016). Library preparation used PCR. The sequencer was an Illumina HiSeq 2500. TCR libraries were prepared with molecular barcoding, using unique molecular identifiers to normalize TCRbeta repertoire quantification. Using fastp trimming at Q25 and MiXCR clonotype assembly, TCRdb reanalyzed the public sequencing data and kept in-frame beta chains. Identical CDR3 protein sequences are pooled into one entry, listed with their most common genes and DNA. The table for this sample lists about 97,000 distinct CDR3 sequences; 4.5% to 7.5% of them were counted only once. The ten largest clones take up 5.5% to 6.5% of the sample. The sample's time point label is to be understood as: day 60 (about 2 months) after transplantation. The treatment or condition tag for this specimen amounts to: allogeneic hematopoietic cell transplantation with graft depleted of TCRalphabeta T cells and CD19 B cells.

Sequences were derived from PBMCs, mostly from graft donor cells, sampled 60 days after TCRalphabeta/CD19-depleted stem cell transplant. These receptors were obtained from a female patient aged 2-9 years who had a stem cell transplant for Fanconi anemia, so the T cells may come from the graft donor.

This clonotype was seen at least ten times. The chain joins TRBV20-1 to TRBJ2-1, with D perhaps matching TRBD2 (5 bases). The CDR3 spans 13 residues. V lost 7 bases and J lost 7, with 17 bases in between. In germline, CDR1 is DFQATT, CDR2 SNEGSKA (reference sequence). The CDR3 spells CSGPGIGVNEQFF. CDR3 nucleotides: TGCAGTGGTCCGGGGATTGGGGTGAATGAGCAGTTCTTC.

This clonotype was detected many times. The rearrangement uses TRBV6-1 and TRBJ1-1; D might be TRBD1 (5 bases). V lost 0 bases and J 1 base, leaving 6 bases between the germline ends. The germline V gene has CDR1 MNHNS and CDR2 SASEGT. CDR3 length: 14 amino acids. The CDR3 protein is CASSEARGNTEAFF. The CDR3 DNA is TGTGCCAGCAGTGAAGCGAGGGGGAACACTGAAGCTTTCTTT.

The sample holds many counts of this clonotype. As DNA, the CDR3 is TGTGCCAGCACCCAAAAGGCCAGGGATCCGGATACGCAGTATTTT. It yields the protein CASTQKARDPDTQYF. The chain combines TRBV12-3 or TRBV12-4 with TRBJ2-3; perhaps TRBD1 as D (5 bases). Trimming cost V 7 bases and J 6 bases, with 20 bases left between them. The CDR3 is 15 residues long.

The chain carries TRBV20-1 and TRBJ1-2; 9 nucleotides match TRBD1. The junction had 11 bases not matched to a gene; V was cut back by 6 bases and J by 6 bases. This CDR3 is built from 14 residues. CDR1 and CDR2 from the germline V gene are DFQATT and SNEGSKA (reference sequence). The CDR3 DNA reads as TGCAGTGCAGGCTATGACAGGGGGGTCGATGGCTACACCTTC. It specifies CSAGYDRGVDGYTF.

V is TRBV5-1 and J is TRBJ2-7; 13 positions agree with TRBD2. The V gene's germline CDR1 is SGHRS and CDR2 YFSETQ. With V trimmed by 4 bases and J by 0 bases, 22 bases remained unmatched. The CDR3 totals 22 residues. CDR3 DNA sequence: TGCGCCAGCAGCCCTAGACAGGGGGCGGCCGGGACTAGCGGGATTAACTCCTACGAGCAGTACTTC. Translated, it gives CASSPRQGAAGTSGINSYEQYF.

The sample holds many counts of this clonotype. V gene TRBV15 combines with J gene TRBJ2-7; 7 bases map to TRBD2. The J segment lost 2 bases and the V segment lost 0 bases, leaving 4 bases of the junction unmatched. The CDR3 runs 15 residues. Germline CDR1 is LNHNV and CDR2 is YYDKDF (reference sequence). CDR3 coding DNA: TGTGCCACCAGCAGAGATCCGGCGGGGGCCTACGAGCAGTACTTC. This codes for CATSRDPAGAYEQYF.

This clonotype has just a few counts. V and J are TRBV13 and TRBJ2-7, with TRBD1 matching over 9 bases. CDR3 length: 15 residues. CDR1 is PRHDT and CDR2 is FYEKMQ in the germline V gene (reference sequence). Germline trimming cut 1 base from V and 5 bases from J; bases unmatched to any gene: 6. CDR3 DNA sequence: TGTGCCAGCAGCTTAGACGAGGACAGGGGCCACGAGCAGTACTTC. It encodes CASSLDEDRGHEQYF.

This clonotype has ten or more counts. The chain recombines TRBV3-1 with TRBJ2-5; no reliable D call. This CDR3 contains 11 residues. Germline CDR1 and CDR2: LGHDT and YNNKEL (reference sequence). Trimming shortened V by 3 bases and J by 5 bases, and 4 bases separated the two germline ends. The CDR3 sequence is CASSQRETQYF. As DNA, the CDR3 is TGTGCCAGCAGCCAGAGGGAGACCCAGTACTTC.

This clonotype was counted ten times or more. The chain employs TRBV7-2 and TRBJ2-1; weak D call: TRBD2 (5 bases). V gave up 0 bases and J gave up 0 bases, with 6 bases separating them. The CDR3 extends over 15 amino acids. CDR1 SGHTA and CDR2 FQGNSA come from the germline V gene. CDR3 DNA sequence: TGTGCCAGCAGCTTAGCTAGCGACTCCTACAATGAGCAGTTCTTC. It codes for CASSLASDSYNEQFF.

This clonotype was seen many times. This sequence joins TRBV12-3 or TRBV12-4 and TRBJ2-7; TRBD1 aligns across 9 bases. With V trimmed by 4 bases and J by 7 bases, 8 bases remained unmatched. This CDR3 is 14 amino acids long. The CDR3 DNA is TGTGCCAGCAGTTCAGAAACAGGGGGCAGGGAGCAGTACTTC. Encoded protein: CASSSETGGREQYF.

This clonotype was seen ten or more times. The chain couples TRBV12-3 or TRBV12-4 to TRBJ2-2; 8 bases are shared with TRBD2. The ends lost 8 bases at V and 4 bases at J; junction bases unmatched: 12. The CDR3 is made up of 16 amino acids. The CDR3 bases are TGTGCCAGCGATGATTCAGCGGGGGCGGGCACCGGGGAGCTGTTTTTT. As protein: CASDDSAGAGTGELFF.

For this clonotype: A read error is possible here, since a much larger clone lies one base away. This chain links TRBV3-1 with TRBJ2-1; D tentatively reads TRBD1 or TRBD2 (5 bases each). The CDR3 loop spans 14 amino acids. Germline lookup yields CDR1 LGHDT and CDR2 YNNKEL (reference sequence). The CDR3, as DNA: TGTGCCAGCACCCAAGATGGGGGACGGAATGAGCAGTTCTTC. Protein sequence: CASTQDGGRNEQFF.

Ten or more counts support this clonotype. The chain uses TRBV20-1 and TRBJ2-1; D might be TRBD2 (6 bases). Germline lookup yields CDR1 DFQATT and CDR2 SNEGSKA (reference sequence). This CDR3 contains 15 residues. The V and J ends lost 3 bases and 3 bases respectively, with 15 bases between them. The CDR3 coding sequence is TGCAGTGCTAGCCTACCGGGACTTCGCTACAATGAGCAGTTCTTC. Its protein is CSASLPGLRYNEQFF.

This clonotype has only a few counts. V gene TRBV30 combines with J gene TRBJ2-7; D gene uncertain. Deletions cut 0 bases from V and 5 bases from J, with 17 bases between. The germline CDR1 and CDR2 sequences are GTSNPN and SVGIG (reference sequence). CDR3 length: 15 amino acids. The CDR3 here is CAWSVGQDGVDEQYF. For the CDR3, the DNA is TGTGCCTGGAGTGTAGGGCAGGATGGGGTGGACGAGCAGTACTTC.